This entry features one T cell receptor beta chain sequence. Its binding antigen is unknown. There are no base qualities to consult, and no much larger clone falls within one base. The germline V gene (reference sequence) provides CDR1 SGHNT and CDR2 YYREEE. CDR3 length: 16 amino acids, cysteine to phenylalanine. Only the CDR3 part of the read is kept: 48 bases, read in frame from the first base. V was cut back by 4 bases and J by 6 bases, leaving a gap of 19 bases between them. The sample originates from a study of shared clonotypes between healthy human individuals (dated by TCRdb to the early 2020s). Describing the broader study: A few men and two women, aged 18 to 49 years, made up the cohort. For each donor, CD4 naive and CD4 memory were each run on three plates, CD8 naive on two plates, and CD8 memory on one plate. To estimate repertoire size and how much clonotypes are shared between individuals, the study performed deep sequencing of blood TCR repertoires from roughly five healthy adults. To increase sequencing depth and limit assay-specific biases, TCR repertoire library preparation and sequencing were carried out by different laboratories using diverse techniques. Leukapheresis yielded between about 0.94 and 9 billion PBMCs per donor.

What the study reported, not specific to this receptor: Clonotypes shared by all four sorted-subset donors showed higher generation probabilities than non-shared clonotypes. Approximately 5% of naive CD4, 3.5% of naive CD8, around 2.3% of memory CD4, and 0.4% of memory CD8 clonotypes were shared across a few donors. Based on pairwise subsampling, the degree of clonotype sharing among donors was expected to be affected by sequencing depth. Larger estimated clonotype richness was generally found for naive subsets than for memory subsets. Sampling was restricted to blood, and TCR repertoires in tissue are likely to differ from TCR repertoires in blood. Incomplete sequencing was indicated by rarefaction of sorted-subset datasets, despite the large sequencing depth. The genetic and exposure-history diversity represented was limited by the small number of donors.

The donors were healthy, HIV-negative adults with no recently reported acute infections or vaccinations. Only Caucasian adults living in Nashville, Tennessee, USA were represented among the donors. Magnetic negative selection was used to enrich CD4+ T cells, after which naive cells were positively selected on CD45RA and the negative fraction became the memory subset. Blood was collected by leukapheresis, and PBMCs were isolated by Ficoll-Histopaque density gradient centrifugation and then cryopreserved in liquid nitrogen vapor phase. Purity and quantity of every magnetically sorted T cell population were checked by analytical flow cytometry. Each sorted fraction had its genomic DNA isolated and then quantified by UV absorbance on a Nanodrop 2000c. TCR CDR3 regions were amplified from genomic DNA by multiplex PCR using the deep immunoSEQ assay. Extracted genomic DNA from each cell subset was spread evenly across all wells of several immunoSEQ 96-well plates, with each plate serving as a replicate. For sorted subsets, roughly 200 ng genomic DNA, equal to about 30,000 T cell genomes, was loaded into each replicate PCR. The purified libraries were quantified using a Qubit 3.0 fluorometer, sized with a Bioanalyzer 2100, and then quantified again using the KAPA Library Quantification kit. A separate single-read 150-cycle Illumina NextSeq 550 flow cell was used to sequence each immunoSEQ 96-well plate. In the authors' own workflow: Because only junctional sequences without quality scores were contained in the immunoSEQ output, filtering matching that applied to full-length reads could not be performed. Sequences were annotated with PyIR, a Python wrapper for IgBLAST v1.9, using IMGT germline references to assign V/J genes and CDR3. Reads were filtered out if the reads had weak V/J assignments (E-value above 1e-6), no CDR3, stop codons, out-of-frame junctions, or ambiguous translated residues. A V3J clonotype was defined by an identical inferred V gene, J gene, and CDR3 amino acid sequence. Percentage overlap between repertoires was computed as shared unique clonotypes divided by the size of the smaller repertoire. RTK rarefaction, the Chao1 estimator, and Recon v2.1 estimates of unobserved clonotypes were used to assess repertoire richness. OLGA was used to compute generation probabilities for all TCRbeta clonotypes that the gDNA method yielded from a handful of donors. The table was pulled from immuneACCESS by TCRdb, which kept in-frame rearrangements only. Such tables lose some clones; where checked, under half of the loss comes from unresolved V genes, and the rest has no known cause. V, J and clone size derive from that table, while D and trimming were established from the DNA sequence. The sample table lists more than 1.2 million clones, 98% of them with a count of one. The ten largest clonotypes hold approximately 0.4% of the sample.

Input material: naive CD4+ T cells sorted from blood. The sample's cell subset or site label, decoded: CD45RA+ positively selected. The clonotype comes from a man aged 30 to 45 in good health. The chain is assembled from TRBV5-4 and TRBJ2-2; a tentative D match to TRBD2 spans 5 bases. CDR3 region: CASSHFGMGVAGELFF. The nucleotide sequence reads as follows: TGTGCCAGCAGCCACTTTGGCATGGGAGTAGCCGGGGAGCTGTTTTTT.